The rows below give T cell receptor beta chains drawn from one sample of a study of shared clonotypes between healthy human individuals. The data were produced by immunoSEQ multiplex PCR, yet TCRdb's version contains in-frame clones alone and is incomplete. The data contain around 2.1 million clones, approximately 94% of them singletons. The sequencing input was naive CD8+ T cells from PBMCs. The source is a man younger than 35 in good health. Some clones in this sample may be carry-over from other donors' samples. Both conserved end residues are part of each CDR3. A D gene is named only where the DNA matches it firmly. Not every row has a clone size; where given, it reads once, few, many or a size class.

J: TRBJ2-2
V: TRBV27
size: -
D: -
DNA: TGTGCCAGCAGTTTCGGCCGGACCTTCAGGAACACCGGGGAGCTGTTTTTT
CDR3: CASSFGRTFRNTGELFF

J: TRBJ1-2
V: TRBV20-1
size: -
D: -
DNA: TGCAGTGCCCTCGGGAGCTATGGCTACACCTTC
CDR3: CSALGSYGYTF

J: TRBJ1-2
V: TRBV7-9
size: -
D: TRBD1
DNA: TGTGCCAGCGGGACAGCCACCGTCCGGTACGCTGGCTACACCTTC
CDR3: CASGTATVRYAGYTF

J: TRBJ1-6
V: TRBV28
size: -
D: -
DNA: TGTGCCAGCAGTTTGCGGGGTTCACCCCTCCACTTT
CDR3: CASSLRGSPLHF

J: TRBJ2-7
V: TRBV19
size: -
D: -
DNA: TGTGCCAGTAGTTCCCCCCCTGGAAATGCCTACGAGCAGTACTTC
CDR3: CASSSPPGNAYEQYF

J: TRBJ2-5
V: TRBV29-1
size: -
D: TRBD2
DNA: TGCAGCGCGTTCGCTAGCGGGACAGAGACCCAGTACTTC
CDR3: CSAFASGTETQYF

J: TRBJ1-4
V: TRBV28
size: -
D: -
DNA: TGTGCCAGCACCAGCACATCAACTAATGAAAAACTGTTTTTT
CDR3: CASTSTSTNEKLFF

J: TRBJ2-7
V: TRBV27
size: -
D: -
DNA: TGTGCCAGCAGTCCCGGGAGCTCCTACGAGCAGTACTTC
CDR3: CASSPGSSYEQYF

J: TRBJ2-7
V: TRBV6-5
size: -
D: -
DNA: TGTGCCAGCAGTTACTCGATAAGATCCTACGAGCAGTACTTC
CDR3: CASSYSIRSYEQYF

J: TRBJ2-5
V: TRBV7-9
size: few
D: -
DNA: TGTGCCAGCAGCTTAGAGTGGGAGACCCAGTACTTC
CDR3: CASSLEWETQYF

J: TRBJ2-5
V: TRBV5-1
size: -
D: TRBD2
DNA: TGCGCCAGCAGCCCCCGGCGGCGGGAGGGTGCCCCAGAGACCCAGTACTTC
CDR3: CASSPRRREGAPETQYF

J: TRBJ2-1
V: TRBV7-3
size: -
D: TRBD1
DNA: TGTGCCAGCAGCACCCGGACAGGGAGAGGTGAGCAGTTCTTC
CDR3: CASSTRTGRGEQFF

J: TRBJ2-1
V: TRBV9
size: -
D: -
DNA: TGTGCCAGCAGCGTAGGGGGGCGGCGGGAGCTGGGCGGTGAGCAGTTCTTC
CDR3: CASSVGGRRELGGEQFF

J: TRBJ2-2
V: TRBV10-3
size: few
D: -
DNA: TGTGCCATCAGTGAGGAGGGTGTGAAGAACACCGGGGAGCTGTTTTTT
CDR3: CAISEEGVKNTGELFF

J: TRBJ2-7
V: TRBV9
size: -
D: -
DNA: TGTGCCAGCAGCGTAGGTGGGGCACCGGTTCCCTACGAGCAGTACTTC
CDR3: CASSVGGAPVPYEQYF

J: TRBJ1-2
V: TRBV5-6
size: -
D: -
DNA: TGTGCCAGCAGCCCACGGAGCTATGGCTACACCTTC
CDR3: CASSPRSYGYTF

J: TRBJ2-7
V: TRBV6-5
size: -
D: -
DNA: TGTGCCAGCAGCCCCGGGGCAGGCGAGCAGTACTTC
CDR3: CASSPGAGEQYF

J: TRBJ1-1
V: TRBV27
size: few
D: -
DNA: TGTGCCAGCAGTCCCCGCCTCGACGGACCGGGCGCTGAAGCTTTCTTT
CDR3: CASSPRLDGPGAEAFF

J: TRBJ1-1
V: TRBV4-1
size: few
D: -
DNA: TGCGCCAGCAGCCAAGAGGCGTATGCAGCCGGCACTGAAGCTTTCTTT
CDR3: CASSQEAYAAGTEAFF

J: TRBJ2-7
V: TRBV10-3
size: once
D: TRBD1
DNA: TGTGCCATCAGTGAACCTCACAGGGGTGGCTCCTACGAGCAGTACTTC
CDR3: CAISEPHRGGSYEQYF

J: TRBJ2-5
V: TRBV4-1
size: -
D: -
DNA: TGCGCCAGCAGCAGTGACAGGCGGCGGGAAGACCAAGAGACCCAGTACTTC
CDR3: CASSSDRRREDQETQYF

J: TRBJ2-5
V: TRBV7-9
size: -
D: TRBD1
DNA: TGTGCCAGCAGCTTAGACACCCTTGGGACAGGATTGGGGACCCAGTACTTC
CDR3: CASSLDTLGTGLGTQYF

J: TRBJ2-2
V: TRBV29-1
size: once
D: -
DNA: TGCAGCGTACCTCCACCTGGAGGGCACACCGGGGAGCTGTTTTTT
CDR3: CSVPPPGGHTGELFF

J: TRBJ2-2
V: TRBV28
size: -
D: TRBD2
DNA: TGTGCCAGCAGTTTCTCGGCGGGAGGGCTCACCGGGGAGCTGTTTTTT
CDR3: CASSFSAGGLTGELFF

J: TRBJ2-7
V: TRBV28
size: -
D: -
DNA: TGTGCCAGCAGGCGCCATCGGGACAACTACGAGCAGTACTTC
CDR3: CASRRHRDNYEQYF

J: TRBJ2-1
V: TRBV7-2
size: -
D: -
DNA: TGTGCCAGCAGCTTAGAGATTGAGCAGTTCTTC
CDR3: CASSLEIEQFF

J: TRBJ2-7
V: TRBV11-2
size: -
D: -
DNA: TGTGCCAGCAGCTTATGGGACGGACCCCGGTCGGGGGACGAGCAGTACTTC
CDR3: CASSLWDGPRSGDEQYF

J: TRBJ2-6
V: TRBV19
size: -
D: -
DNA: TGTGCCAGTAGTATTAGTAGGGCTGGGGCCAACGTCCTGACTTTC
CDR3: CASSISRAGANVLTF

J: TRBJ1-1
V: TRBV9
size: -
D: TRBD1
DNA: TGTGCCAGCAGCGCGGACAGGGCGGACACTGAAGCTTTCTTT
CDR3: CASSADRADTEAFF

J: TRBJ2-3
V: TRBV5-4
size: -
D: -
DNA: TGTGCCAGCAGCCCGGACGCCCTTACGCAGTATTTT
CDR3: CASSPDALTQYF

J: TRBJ2-1
V: TRBV6-6
size: -
D: -
DNA: TGTGCCAGCAGTCCTATGAGAGAAGCCTACAATGAGCAGTTCTTC
CDR3: CASSPMREAYNEQFF

J: TRBJ1-5
V: TRBV7-9
size: -
D: -
DNA: TGTGCCAGCAGCTTAGAGACAGGACCTTATAGCAATCAGCCCCAGCATTTT
CDR3: CASSLETGPYSNQPQHF

J: TRBJ2-4
V: TRBV29-1
size: -
D: -
DNA: TGCAGCGTTGTGGGCAGGGCGGATTCAAACATTCAGTACTTC
CDR3: CSVVGRADSNIQYF

J: TRBJ2-1
V: TRBV27
size: -
D: -
DNA: TGTGCCAGCAGTTCCAACTACAATGAGCAGTTCTTC
CDR3: CASSSNYNEQFF

J: TRBJ2-7
V: TRBV7-9
size: -
D: TRBD2
DNA: TGTGCCAGCAGCTTATTAGCGGGGAAGGCCTACGAGCAGTACTTC
CDR3: CASSLLAGKAYEQYF

J: TRBJ2-7
V: TRBV28
size: once
D: TRBD1
DNA: TGTGCCAGCAGTTTAACAGGGGGTTCCTACGAGCAGTACTTC
CDR3: CASSLTGGSYEQYF

J: TRBJ2-7
V: TRBV27
size: -
D: TRBD1
DNA: TGTGCCAGCAGTTTAATTGGACAGGGGAATTACGAGCAGTACTTC
CDR3: CASSLIGQGNYEQYF

J: TRBJ1-4
V: TRBV27
size: -
D: -
DNA: TGTGCCAGCAGTCCACTTTTACGTCTTACCTATGAAAAACTGTTTTTT
CDR3: CASSPLLRLTYEKLFF

J: TRBJ2-7
V: TRBV27
size: -
D: TRBD2
DNA: TGTGCCAGCAGTTACGGACTAGCGGGAGTCCCCTACGAGCAGTACTTC
CDR3: CASSYGLAGVPYEQYF

J: TRBJ2-7
V: TRBV28
size: once
D: -
DNA: TGTGCCAGCAGTTTACGGCGGCTCGAGCAGTACTTC
CDR3: CASSLRRLEQYF

J: TRBJ2-3
V: TRBV19
size: once
D: TRBD2
DNA: TGTGCCAGTAGTATCCTTCTGCGGGAGGGCGGCACAGATACGCAGTATTTT
CDR3: CASSILLREGGTDTQYF

J: TRBJ1-2
V: TRBV4-3
size: -
D: -
DNA: TGCGCCAGCAGCCAGGGGGAGGGAGGCTACACCTTC
CDR3: CASSQGEGGYTF

J: TRBJ2-7
V: TRBV28
size: -
D: TRBD1
DNA: TGTGCCAGTTCAAACAGGGGGTTCAACGAGCAGTACTTC
CDR3: CASSNRGFNEQYF

J: TRBJ2-3
V: TRBV11-2
size: -
D: -
DNA: TGTGCCAGCAGCAGGGAATCAGATACGCAGTATTTT
CDR3: CASSRESDTQYF

J: TRBJ1-6
V: TRBV5-8
size: -
D: -
DNA: TGTGCCAGCAGCTGGGAGGTATCCTATAATTCACCCCTCCACTTT
CDR3: CASSWEVSYNSPLHF

J: TRBJ1-1
V: TRBV9
size: -
D: -
DNA: TGTGCCAGCAGCGTAGTGGGGGGTATGAACACTGAAGCTTTCTTT
CDR3: CASSVVGGMNTEAFF

J: TRBJ2-1
V: TRBV28
size: -
D: -
DNA: TGTGCCAGCAGGGGGCCCTGGGAAAGAAATGAGCAGTTCTTC
CDR3: CASRGPWERNEQFF

J: TRBJ2-1
V: TRBV5-1
size: -
D: TRBD2
DNA: TGCGCCAGCTCGGGGGGAGATGAGCAGTTCTTC
CDR3: CASSGGDEQFF

J: TRBJ2-7
V: TRBV15
size: -
D: TRBD2
DNA: TGTGCCACCAGCAGAGGAACGGCTAGCGGGTACGAGCAGTACTTC
CDR3: CATSRGTASGYEQYF

J: TRBJ2-2
V: TRBV7-9
size: once
D: TRBD2
DNA: TGTGCCAGCAGCTTGGGACTAGCGGGAGGAAGCGGGGAGCTGTTTTTT
CDR3: CASSLGLAGGSGELFF

J: TRBJ2-2
V: TRBV7-3
size: -
D: -
DNA: TGTGCCAGCAGCTTAATAGGACAACCCAGCGGCGGGGAGCTGTTTTTT
CDR3: CASSLIGQPSGGELFF